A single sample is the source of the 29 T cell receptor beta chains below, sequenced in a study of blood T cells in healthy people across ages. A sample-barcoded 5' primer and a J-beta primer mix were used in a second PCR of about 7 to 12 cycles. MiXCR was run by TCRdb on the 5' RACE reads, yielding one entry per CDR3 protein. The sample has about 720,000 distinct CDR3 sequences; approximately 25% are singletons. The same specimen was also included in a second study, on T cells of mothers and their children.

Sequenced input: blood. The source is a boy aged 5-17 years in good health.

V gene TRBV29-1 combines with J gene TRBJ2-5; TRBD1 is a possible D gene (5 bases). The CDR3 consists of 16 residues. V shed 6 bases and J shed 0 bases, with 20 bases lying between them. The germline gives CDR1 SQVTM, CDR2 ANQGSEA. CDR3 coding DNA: TGCAGCGTCCGACGTACGTTACGCAGGGACCAAGAGACCCAGTACTTC. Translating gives CSVRRTLRRDQETQYF.

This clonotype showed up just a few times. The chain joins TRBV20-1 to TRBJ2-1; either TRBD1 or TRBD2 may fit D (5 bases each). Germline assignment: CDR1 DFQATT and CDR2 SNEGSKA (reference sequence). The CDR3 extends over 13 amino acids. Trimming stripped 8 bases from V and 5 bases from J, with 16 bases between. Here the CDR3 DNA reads TGCAGTTCAGTACATGGGACCAACAATGAGCAGTTCTTC. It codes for CSSVHGTNNEQFF.

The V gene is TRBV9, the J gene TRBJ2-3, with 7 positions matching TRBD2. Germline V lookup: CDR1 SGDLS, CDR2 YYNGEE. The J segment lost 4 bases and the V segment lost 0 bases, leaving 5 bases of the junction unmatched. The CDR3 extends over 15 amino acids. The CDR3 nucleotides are TGTGCCAGCAGCGTAGAGGGGCGGGGGTCAGATACGCAGTATTTT. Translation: CASSVEGRGSDTQYF.

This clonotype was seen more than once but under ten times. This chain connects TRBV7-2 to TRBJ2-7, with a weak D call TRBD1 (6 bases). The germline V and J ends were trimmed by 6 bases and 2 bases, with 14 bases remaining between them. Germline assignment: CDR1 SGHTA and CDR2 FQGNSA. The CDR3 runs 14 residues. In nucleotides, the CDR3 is TGTGCCAGCAGTAGGAACAGGGCCACCTACGAGCAGTACTTC. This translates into CASSRNRATYEQYF.

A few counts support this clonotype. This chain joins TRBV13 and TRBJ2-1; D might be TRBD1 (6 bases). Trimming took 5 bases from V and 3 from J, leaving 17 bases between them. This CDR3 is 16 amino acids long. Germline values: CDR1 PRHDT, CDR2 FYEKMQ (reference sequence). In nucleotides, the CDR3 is TGTGCCAGCAGCGCCGAGACAGGAACAGGCTACAATGAGCAGTTCTTC. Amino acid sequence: CASSAETGTGYNEQFF.

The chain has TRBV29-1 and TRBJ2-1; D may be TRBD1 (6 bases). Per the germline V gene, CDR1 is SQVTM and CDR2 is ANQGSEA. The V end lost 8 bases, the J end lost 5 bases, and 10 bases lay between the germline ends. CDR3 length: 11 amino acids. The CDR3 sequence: CSFRTDNEQFF. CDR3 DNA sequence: TGCAGCTTCCGGACAGACAATGAGCAGTTCTTC.

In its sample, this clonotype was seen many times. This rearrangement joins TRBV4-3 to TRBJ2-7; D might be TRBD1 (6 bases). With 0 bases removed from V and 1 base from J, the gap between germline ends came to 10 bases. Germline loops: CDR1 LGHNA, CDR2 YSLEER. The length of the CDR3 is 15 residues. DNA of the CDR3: TGCGCCAGCAGCCAAGACCGGCAGGGGTCCTACGAGCAGTACTTC. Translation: CASSQDRQGSYEQYF.

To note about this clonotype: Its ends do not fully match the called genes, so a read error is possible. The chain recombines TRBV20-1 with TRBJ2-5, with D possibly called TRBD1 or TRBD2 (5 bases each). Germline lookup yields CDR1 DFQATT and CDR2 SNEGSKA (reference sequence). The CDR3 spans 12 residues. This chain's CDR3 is CSARDSGPREFF. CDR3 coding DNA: TGCAGTGCTAGAGATTCCGGACCCAGGGAGTTCTTC.

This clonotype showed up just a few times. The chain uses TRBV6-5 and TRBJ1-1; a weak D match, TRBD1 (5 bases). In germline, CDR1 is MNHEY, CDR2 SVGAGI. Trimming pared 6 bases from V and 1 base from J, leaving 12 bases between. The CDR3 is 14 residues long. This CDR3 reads CASRTLGRNTEAFF. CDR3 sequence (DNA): TGTGCCAGCAGAACTTTGGGACGGAACACTGAAGCTTTCTTT.

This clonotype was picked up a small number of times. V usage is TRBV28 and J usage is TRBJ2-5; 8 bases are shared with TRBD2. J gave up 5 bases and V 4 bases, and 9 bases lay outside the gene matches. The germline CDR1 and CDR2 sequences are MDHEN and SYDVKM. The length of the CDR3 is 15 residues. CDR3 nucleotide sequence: TGTGCCAGCAGTTCTGGTTCTTCTAGCGGGGAGACCCAGTACTTC. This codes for CASSSGSSSGETQYF.

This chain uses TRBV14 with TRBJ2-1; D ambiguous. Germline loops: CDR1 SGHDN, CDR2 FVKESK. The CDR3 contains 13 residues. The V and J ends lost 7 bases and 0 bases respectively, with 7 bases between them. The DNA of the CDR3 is TGTGCCAGCACCTATAGCTCCTACAATGAGCAGTTCTTC. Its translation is CASTYSSYNEQFF.

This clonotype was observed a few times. The CDR3 region has the DNA TGTGCCAGCAGCTTAGGCCCCGGGACAGCGGATAATTCACCCCTCCACTTT. Amino acid sequence: CASSLGPGTADNSPLHF. The rearrangement joins TRBV7-9 to TRBJ1-6; 7 nucleotides match TRBD1. The CDR3 covers 17 residues. CDR1 and CDR2 from the germline V gene are SEHNR and FQNEAQ (reference sequence). The V gene end was trimmed by 1 base and the J gene end by 5 bases; junction bases not matched to a gene: 8.

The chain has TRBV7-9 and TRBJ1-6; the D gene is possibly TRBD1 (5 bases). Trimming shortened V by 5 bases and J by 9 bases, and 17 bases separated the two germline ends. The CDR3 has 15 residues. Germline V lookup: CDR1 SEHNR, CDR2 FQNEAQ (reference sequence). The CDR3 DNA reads TGTGCCAGCAGCAACACGGGACTCGCAGGTTCACCCCTCCACTTT. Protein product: CASSNTGLAGSPLHF.

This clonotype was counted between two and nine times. The CDR3 is CSASRESYEQYF. The CDR3 DNA sequence: TGCAGTGCTAGTCGGGAGTCCTACGAGCAGTACTTC. The V gene is TRBV20-1, the J gene TRBJ2-5, with D possibly TRBD2 on 6 matching bases. TRBJ2-7 matches the DNA end more closely, so the J call is doubtful. Germline V gene lookup returns CDR1 DFQATT and CDR2 SNEGSKA (reference sequence). The CDR3 has 12 residues.

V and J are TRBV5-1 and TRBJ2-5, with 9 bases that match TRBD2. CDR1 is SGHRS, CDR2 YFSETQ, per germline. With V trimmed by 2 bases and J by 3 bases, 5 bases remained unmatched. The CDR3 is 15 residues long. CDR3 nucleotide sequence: TGCGCCAGCAGCTTTTACGGACTAGCGAAAGAGACCCAGTACTTC. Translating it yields CASSFYGLAKETQYF.

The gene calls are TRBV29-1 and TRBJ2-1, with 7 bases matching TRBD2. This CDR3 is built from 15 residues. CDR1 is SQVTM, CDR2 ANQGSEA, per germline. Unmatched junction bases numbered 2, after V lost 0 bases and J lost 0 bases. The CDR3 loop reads CSVEEAGVSYNEQFF. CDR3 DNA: TGCAGCGTTGAAGAGGCGGGGGTCTCCTACAATGAGCAGTTCTTC.

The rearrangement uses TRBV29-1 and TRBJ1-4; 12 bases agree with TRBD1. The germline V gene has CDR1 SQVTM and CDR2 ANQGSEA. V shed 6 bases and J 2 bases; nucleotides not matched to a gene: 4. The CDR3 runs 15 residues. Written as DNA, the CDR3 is TGCAGCGTGGGACAGGGGGCTGTCACTAATGAAAAACTGTTTTTT. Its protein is CSVGQGAVTNEKLFF.

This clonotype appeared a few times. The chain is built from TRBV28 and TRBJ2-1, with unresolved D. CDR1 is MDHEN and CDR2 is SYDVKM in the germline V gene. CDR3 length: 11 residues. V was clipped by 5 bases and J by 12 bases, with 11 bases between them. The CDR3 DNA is TGTGCCAGCAGTCCGGGTCTTGCGCAGTTCTTC. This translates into CASSPGLAQFF.

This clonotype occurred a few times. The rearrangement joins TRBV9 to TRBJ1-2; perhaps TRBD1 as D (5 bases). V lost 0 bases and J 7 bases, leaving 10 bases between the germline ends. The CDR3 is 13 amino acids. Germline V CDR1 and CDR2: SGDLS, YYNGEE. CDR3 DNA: TGTGCCAGCAGCGTAGCAGGGACGTGTGGCTACACCTTC. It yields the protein CASSVAGTCGYTF.

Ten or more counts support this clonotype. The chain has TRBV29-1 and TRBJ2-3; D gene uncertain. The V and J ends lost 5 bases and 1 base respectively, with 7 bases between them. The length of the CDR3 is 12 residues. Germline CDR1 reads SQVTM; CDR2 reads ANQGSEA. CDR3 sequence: CSVLTRTDTQYF. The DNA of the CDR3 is TGCAGCGTTTTAACCCGCACAGATACGCAGTATTTT.

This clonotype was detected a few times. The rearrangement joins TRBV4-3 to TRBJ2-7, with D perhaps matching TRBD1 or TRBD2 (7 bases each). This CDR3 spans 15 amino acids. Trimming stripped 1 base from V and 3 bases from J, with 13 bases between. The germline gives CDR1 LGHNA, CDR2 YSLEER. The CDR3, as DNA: TGCGCCAGCAGCCAAGCCCAGGGGGGGATCTACGAGCAGTACTTC. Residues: CASSQAQGGIYEQYF.

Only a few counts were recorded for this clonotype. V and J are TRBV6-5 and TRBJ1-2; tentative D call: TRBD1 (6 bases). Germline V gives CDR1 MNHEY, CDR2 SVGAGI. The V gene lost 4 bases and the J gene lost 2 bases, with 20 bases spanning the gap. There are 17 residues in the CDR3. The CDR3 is CASSSLESGVRNYGYTF. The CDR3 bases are TGTGCCAGCAGTTCCCTTGAATCAGGGGTGCGAAACTATGGCTACACCTTC.

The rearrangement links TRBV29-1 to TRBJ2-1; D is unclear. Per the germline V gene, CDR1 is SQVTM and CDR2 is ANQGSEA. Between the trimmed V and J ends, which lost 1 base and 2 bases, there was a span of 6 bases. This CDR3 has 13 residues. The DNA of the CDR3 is TGCAGCGTTGAAGTAGCAGCCTACAATGAGCAGTTCTTC. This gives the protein CSVEVAAYNEQFF.

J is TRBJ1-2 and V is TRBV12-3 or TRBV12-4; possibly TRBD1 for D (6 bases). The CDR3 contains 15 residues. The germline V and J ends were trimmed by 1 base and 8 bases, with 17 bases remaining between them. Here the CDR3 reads CASSLGPGQSRGYTF. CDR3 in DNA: TGTGCCAGCAGTTTAGGACCGGGACAAAGTAGAGGCTACACCTTC.

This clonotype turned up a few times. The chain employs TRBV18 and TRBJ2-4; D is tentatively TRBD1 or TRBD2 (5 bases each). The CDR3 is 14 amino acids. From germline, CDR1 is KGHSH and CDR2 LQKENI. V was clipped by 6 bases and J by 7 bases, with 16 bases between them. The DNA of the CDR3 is TGTGCCAGCTCTCCCATTCGAGAGGGGAACATTCAGTACTTC. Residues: CASSPIREGNIQYF.

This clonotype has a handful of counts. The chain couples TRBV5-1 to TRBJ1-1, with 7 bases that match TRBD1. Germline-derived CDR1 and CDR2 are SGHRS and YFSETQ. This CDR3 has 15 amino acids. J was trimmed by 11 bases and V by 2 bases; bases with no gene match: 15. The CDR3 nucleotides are TGCGCCAGCAGCTTAGACGACAGGGCCCAGCTGAGGGCTTTCTTT. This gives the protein CASSLDDRAQLRAFF.

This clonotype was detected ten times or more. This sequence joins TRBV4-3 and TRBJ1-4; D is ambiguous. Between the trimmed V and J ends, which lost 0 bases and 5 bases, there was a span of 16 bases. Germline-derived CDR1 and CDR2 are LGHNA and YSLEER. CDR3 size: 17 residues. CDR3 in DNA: TGCGCCAGCAGCCAAGAGCCCAACCCGGCAGTGAATGAAAAACTGTTTTTT. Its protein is CASSQEPNPAVNEKLFF.

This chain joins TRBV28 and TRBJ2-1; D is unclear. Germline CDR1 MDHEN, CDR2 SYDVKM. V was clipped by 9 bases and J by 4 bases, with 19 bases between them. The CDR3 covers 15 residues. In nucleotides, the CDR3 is TGTGCCAGTAGCCCCCCTCGGGCGAATTACAATGAGCAGTTCTTC. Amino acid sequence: CASSPPRANYNEQFF.

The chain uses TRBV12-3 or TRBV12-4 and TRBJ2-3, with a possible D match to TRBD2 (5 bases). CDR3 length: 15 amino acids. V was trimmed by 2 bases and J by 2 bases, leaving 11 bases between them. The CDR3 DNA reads TGTGCCAGCAGTTTACGGGGAGAGACCACAGATACGCAGTATTTT. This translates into CASSLRGETTDTQYF.